This T cell receptor beta chain was sequenced during a study of blood T cell repertoires in COVID-19. Some clones are missing from TCRdb's copy, which holds only in-frame ones; the method was immunoSEQ multiplex PCR. The sample consists of fewer than 90,000 clones, 70% to 85% of them appearing once. Trimming removed 0 bases at V and 7 bases at J, with 10 bases between. The CDR3 loop spans 13 amino acids. Germline V gives CDR1 SGHTA, CDR2 FQGNSA. This clone appeared a few times. The TCR was taken from a woman between 45 and 65 years old with acute or convalescent COVID-19. Sequencing was carried out using peripheral blood. The chain has TRBV7-2 and TRBJ2-7, with D unresolved. The chain's CDR3 is CASSLALAHEQYF. CDR3 nucleotide sequence: TGTGCCAGCAGCTTAGCGTTGGCCCATGAGCAGTACTTC. The variable domain in full, completed from reference TRBV7-2 and TRBJ2-7, reads GAGVSQSPSNKVTEKGKDVELRCDPISGHTALYWYRQSLGQGLEFLIYFQGNSAPDKSGLPSDRFSAERTGGSVSTLTIQRTQQEDSAVYLCASSLALAHEQYFGPGTRLTVT.